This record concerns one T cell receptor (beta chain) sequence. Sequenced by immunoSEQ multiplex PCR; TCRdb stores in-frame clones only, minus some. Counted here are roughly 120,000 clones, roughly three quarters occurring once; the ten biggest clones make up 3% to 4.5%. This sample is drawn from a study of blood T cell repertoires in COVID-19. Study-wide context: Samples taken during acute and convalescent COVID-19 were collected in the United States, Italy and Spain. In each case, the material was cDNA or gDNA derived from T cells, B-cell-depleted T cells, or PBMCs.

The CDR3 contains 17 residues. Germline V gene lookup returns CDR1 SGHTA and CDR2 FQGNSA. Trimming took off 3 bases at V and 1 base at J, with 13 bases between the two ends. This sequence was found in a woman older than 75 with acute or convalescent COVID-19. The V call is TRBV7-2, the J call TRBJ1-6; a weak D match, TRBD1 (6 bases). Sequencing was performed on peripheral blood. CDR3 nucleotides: TGTGCCAGCAGCTTTCGCTTTCAGGGGTCCTATAATTCACCCCTCCACTTT. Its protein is CASSFRFQGSYNSPLHF.